This TCR beta chain was sequenced during a study of T cell responses to AZD1222 COVID-19 vaccine. Study context: Doses given second, at about 4 or about 12 weeks, were pooled. Findings and limits, study-wide: A mostly white British donor set with more females was recruited, and clonal diversity was possibly underestimated. Researchers took repertoire samples only after the peak T cell response had come.

As regards this clone: Its antigen is not identified.

Repertoires were generated with immunoSEQ multiplex PCR, while TCRdb's copy carries only in-frame clones and drops some. The sample lists about 73,000 clones; around 88% were seen once. V lost 6 bases and J lost 4; bases outside the gene matches: 1. The CDR3 extends over 12 amino acids. Germline CDR1 and CDR2: ENHRY and SYGVKD. Sequenced here: peripheral blood, sampled on day 0 of AZD1222 vaccination. The source of this sequence is an adult in good health. V usage is TRBV10-3 and J usage is TRBJ2-3; TRBD2 matches 7 bases. The CDR3, as DNA: TGTGCCATCAGGGGGGGGGCAGATACGCAGTATTTT. Its translation is CAIRGGADTQYF.